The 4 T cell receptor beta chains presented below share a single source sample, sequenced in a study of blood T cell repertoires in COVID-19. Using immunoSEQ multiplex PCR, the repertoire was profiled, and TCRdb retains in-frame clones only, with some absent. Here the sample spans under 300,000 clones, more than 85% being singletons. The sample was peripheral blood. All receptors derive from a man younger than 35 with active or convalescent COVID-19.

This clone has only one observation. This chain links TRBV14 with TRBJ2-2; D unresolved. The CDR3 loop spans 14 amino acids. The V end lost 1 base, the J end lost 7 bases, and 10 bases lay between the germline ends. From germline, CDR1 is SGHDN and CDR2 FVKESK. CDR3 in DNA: TGTGCCAGCAGCCAAGGAGGAAGACGCGGGGAGCTGTTTTTT. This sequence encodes CASSQGGRRGELFF.

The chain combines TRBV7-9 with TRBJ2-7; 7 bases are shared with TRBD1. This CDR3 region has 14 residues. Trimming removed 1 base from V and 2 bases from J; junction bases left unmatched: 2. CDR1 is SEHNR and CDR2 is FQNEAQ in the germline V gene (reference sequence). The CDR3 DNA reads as TGTGCCAGCAGCTTAGGGACAGGAGCCTACGAGCAGTACTTC. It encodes CASSLGTGAYEQYF.

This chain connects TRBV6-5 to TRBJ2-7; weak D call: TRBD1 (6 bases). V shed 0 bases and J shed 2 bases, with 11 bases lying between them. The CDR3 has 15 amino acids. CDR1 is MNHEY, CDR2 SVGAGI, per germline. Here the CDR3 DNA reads TGTGCCAGCAGTTACTCGCTGGGACAAACCTACGAGCAGTACTTC. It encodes CASSYSLGQTYEQYF.

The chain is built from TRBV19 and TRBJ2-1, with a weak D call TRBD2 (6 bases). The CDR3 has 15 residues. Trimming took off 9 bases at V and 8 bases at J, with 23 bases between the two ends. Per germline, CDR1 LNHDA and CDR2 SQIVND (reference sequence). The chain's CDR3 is CASTRPGGMGDEQFF. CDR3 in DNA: TGTGCCAGCACCCGACCGGGCGGGATGGGGGATGAGCAGTTCTTC.